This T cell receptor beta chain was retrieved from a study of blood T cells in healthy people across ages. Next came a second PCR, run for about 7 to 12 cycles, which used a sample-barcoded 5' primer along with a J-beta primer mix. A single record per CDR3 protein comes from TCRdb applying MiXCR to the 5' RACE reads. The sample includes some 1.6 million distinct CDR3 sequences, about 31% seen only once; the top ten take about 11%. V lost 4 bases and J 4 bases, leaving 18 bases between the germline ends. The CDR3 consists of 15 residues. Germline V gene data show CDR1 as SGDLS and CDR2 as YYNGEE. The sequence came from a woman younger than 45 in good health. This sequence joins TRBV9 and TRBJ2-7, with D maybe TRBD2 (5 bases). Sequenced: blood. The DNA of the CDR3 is TGTGCCAGCAGCCTCACTAGAGACGGTCGGTACGAGCAGTACTTC. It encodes CASSLTRDGRYEQYF.